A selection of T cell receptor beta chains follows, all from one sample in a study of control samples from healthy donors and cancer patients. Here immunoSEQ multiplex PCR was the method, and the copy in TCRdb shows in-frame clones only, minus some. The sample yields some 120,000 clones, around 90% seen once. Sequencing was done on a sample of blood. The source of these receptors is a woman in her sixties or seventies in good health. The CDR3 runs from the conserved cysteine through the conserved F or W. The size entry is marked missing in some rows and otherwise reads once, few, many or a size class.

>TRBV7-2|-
CASSLRGSGTDTQYF
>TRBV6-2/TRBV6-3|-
CASSYSGTGRETQYF
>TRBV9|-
CASSSDRGYGYTF
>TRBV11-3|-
CASSLKGDTEAFF
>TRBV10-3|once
CAISGGTGQETQYF
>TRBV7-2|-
CASSLGGGARETQYF
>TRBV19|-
CASNDRFNEAFF
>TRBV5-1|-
CASSLDGNSNQPQHF
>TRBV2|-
CASSPLVEGYTF
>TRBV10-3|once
CAISSVSAVGPYEQYF
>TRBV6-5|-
CASSYSGGSGSPLHF